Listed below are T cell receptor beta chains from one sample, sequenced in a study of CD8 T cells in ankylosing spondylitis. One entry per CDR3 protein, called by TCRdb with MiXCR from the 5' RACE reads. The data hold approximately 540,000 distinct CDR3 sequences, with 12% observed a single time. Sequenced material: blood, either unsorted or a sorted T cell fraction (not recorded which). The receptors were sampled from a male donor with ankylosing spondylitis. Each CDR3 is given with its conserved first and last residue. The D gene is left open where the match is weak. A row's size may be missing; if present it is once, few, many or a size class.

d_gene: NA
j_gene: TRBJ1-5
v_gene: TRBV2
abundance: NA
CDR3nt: TGTGCCAGCAGTCCCGAGGCATTGGGCAATCAGCCCCAGCATTTT
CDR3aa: CASSPEALGNQPQHF

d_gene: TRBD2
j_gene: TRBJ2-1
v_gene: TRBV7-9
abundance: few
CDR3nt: TGTGCCAGCAGCCCCACTAGCGCACACAATGAGCAGTTCTTC
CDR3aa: CASSPTSAHNEQFF

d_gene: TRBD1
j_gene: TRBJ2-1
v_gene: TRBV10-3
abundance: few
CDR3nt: TGTGCCATCAGTGAGTCTAAAGGGACAGGGGTCGAGGATGAGCAGTTCTTC
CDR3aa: CAISESKGTGVEDEQFF

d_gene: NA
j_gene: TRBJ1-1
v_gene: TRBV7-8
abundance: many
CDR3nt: TGTGCCAGCAGCTTAGAAGGCAGAAACACTGAAGCTTTCTTT
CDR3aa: CASSLEGRNTEAFF

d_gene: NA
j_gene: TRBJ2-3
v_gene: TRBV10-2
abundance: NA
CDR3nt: TGCGCCAGCACCCCAGCGGTTAGCACAGATACGCAGTATTTT
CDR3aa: CASTPAVSTDTQYF

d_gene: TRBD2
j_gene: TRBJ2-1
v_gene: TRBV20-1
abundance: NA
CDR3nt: TGCAGTGCTTCGAGGGTGAGCGGGGGGGCCTATGAGCAGTTCTTC
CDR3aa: CSASRVSGGAYEQFF

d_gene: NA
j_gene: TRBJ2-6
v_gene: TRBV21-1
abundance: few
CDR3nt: TGTGCCAGCAGCCCCCCTAGAGGGGCCAACGTCCTGACTTTC
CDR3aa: CASSPPRGANVLTF

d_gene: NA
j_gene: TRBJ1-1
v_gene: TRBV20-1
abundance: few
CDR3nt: TGCAGTGCTAGAGGCCTTCCAGGGCTGAACACTGAAGCTTTCTTT
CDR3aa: CSARGLPGLNTEAFF

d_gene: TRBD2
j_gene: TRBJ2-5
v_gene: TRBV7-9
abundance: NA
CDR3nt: TGTGCCAGCAGCCCTCGGGGACTAGCGGGAGTTGAGACCCAGTACTTC
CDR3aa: CASSPRGLAGVETQYF

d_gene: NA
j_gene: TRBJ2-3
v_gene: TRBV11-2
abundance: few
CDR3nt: TGTGCCAGCAGGGCTACGAACCATTTACCAGATACGCAGTATTTT
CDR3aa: CASRATNHLPDTQYF

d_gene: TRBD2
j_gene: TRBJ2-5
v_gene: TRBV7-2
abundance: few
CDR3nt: TGTGCCAGCAGCTTAGCGGGGTCGGGGGGAAGGGAGACCCAGTACTTC
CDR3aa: CASSLAGSGGRETQYF

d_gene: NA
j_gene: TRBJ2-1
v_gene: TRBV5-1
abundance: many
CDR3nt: TGCGCCAGCAGCTTGCAGGCGAGCTACAATGAGCAGTTCTTC
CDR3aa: CASSLQASYNEQFF

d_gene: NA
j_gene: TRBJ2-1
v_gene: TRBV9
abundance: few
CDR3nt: TGTGCCAGCAGCACTAGGAGAGATAGTGAGCAGTTCTTC
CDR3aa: CASSTRRDSEQFF

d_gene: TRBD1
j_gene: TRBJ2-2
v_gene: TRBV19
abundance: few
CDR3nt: TGTGCCAGTACCAGGTTACAGGGGCCCGGGGAGCTGTTTTTT
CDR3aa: CASTRLQGPGELFF

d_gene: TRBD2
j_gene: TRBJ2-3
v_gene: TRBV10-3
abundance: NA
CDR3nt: TGTGCCATCAGTGGGACTAGCGGGTCAGATACGCAGTATTTT
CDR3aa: CAISGTSGSDTQYF

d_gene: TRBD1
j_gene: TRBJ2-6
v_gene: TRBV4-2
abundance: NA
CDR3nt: TGTGCCAGCAGCCAGCCCGGGACAGGGGTAGATGGGGCCAACGTCCTGACTTTC
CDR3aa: CASSQPGTGVDGANVLTF

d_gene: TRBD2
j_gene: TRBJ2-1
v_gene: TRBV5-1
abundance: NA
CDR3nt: TGCGCCAGCAGCTTGAGACTAGCGGAGGGGGGTGAGCAGTTCTTC
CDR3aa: CASSLRLAEGGEQFF

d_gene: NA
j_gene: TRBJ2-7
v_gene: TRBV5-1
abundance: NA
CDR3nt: TGCTGGCGCAACTACGGGGACTTCTCTAACTACGAGCAGTACTTC
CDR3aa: CWRNYGDFSNYEQYF

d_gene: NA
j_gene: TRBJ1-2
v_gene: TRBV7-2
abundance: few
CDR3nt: TGTGCCAGCAGCCTAGGATCAGGGGTACCCTATGGCTACACCTTC
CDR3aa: CASSLGSGVPYGYTF

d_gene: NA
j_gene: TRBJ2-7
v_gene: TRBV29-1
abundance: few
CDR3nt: TGCAGCGTGGAGCTTCGGGGGAGAAGGGACTACGAGCAGTACTTC
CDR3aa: CSVELRGRRDYEQYF